What follows are 27 T cell receptor beta chains derived from one specimen sequenced in a study of T-cell reconstitution after alpha-beta-depleted transplantation in children. TCRbeta library construction was performed incorporating unique molecular identifiers. TCRdb reanalysed the PCR reads using MiXCR and keeps one entry per CDR3 protein. The profile shows around 400,000 distinct CDR3 sequences, roughly a tenth of them singletons. Sequences were derived from PBMCs from the stem cell graft donor, sampled from the stem cell graft. The receptors stem from a human donor who donated a stem cell graft to a child with acute myeloid leukemia.

V usage is TRBV20-1 and J usage is TRBJ2-5; D remains ambiguous. Germline V gives CDR1 DFQATT, CDR2 SNEGSKA (reference sequence). Trimming took 1 base from V and 5 from J, leaving 11 bases between them. The CDR3 is 13 amino acids. CDR3 residues: CSARAQVWETQYF. In nucleotides, the CDR3 is TGCAGTGCTAGAGCGCAGGTGTGGGAGACCCAGTACTTC.

This clonotype was counted between two and nine times. The CDR3 DNA reads TGCAGTGCTAGAGAACGCCCAGTCGCGAGGTTAGGAGAGACCCAGTACTTC. Its translation is CSARERPVARLGETQYF. The chain uses TRBV20-1 and TRBJ2-5, with unresolved D. V was pared by 0 bases and J by 4 bases, with 21 bases between. Germline values: CDR1 DFQATT, CDR2 SNEGSKA (reference sequence). The CDR3 totals 17 residues.

There are a few counts of this clonotype. The chain is built from TRBV9 and TRBJ2-3, with D perhaps being TRBD1 or TRBD2 (5 bases each). Trimming removed 3 bases at V and 6 bases at J, with 17 bases between. The CDR3 length is 15 residues. Per germline, CDR1 SGDLS and CDR2 YYNGEE. The DNA of the CDR3 is TGTGCCAGCAGCGAGGGGACCTTCAAGGGGGATACGCAGTATTTT. This gives the protein CASSEGTFKGDTQYF.

This chain joins TRBV5-4 and TRBJ2-3; D gene uncertain. V lost 0 bases to trimming and J lost 5 bases, with 10 bases between them. Germline values: CDR1 SGHNT, CDR2 YYREEE (reference sequence). The CDR3 totals 14 residues. The CDR3 nucleotides read TGTGCCAGCAGCTTGGTTTCAGAGAGAGATACGCAGTATTTT. Translation: CASSLVSERDTQYF.

This clonotype was recorded a few times. The rearrangement links TRBV12-3 or TRBV12-4 to TRBJ2-5, with a tentative D call TRBD2 (5 bases). V lost 5 bases to trimming and J lost 1 base, with 11 bases between them. CDR3 size: 14 residues. The CDR3 sequence is CASSAPGFQETQYF. CDR3 bases: TGTGCCAGCAGTGCCCCGGGGTTCCAAGAGACCCAGTACTTC.

This clonotype was recorded at least ten times. The V call is TRBV7-2, the J call TRBJ1-6, with D unresolved. Germline CDR1 reads SGHTA; CDR2 reads FQGNSA. V was clipped by 1 base and J by 4 bases, with 8 bases between them. The CDR3 totals 15 residues. CDR3 sequence reads: CASSLVAEYNSPLHF. The CDR3 coding sequence is TGTGCCAGCAGCTTAGTTGCAGAGTATAATTCACCCCTCCACTTT. Looking up the rest from reference TRBV7-2 and TRBJ1-6 gives the full variable domain: GAGVSQSPSNKVTEKGKDVELRCDPISGHTALYWYRQSLGQGLEFLIYFQGNSAPDKSGLPSDRFSAERTGGSVSTLTIQRTQQEDSAVYLCASSLVAEYNSPLHFGNGTRLTVT.

This clonotype was seen repeatedly, ten times or more. The chain recombines TRBV4-3 with TRBJ2-1; possibly TRBD1 or TRBD2 for D (6 bases each). CDR3 length equals 17 residues. The V and J ends lost 4 bases and 9 bases respectively, with 25 bases between them. The germline V gene encodes CDR1 LGHNA and CDR2 YSLEER. The DNA for the CDR3 is TGCGCCAGCAGCCCCCGATTCCGACAGGCCTACGGGGGTGAGCAGTTCTTC. It is translated as CASSPRFRQAYGGEQFF.

The sample holds a few counts of this clonotype. The chain links TRBV20-1 to TRBJ2-1; tentatively, D is TRBD2 (6 bases). Germline V gene lookup returns CDR1 DFQATT and CDR2 SNEGSKA (reference sequence). Trimming cost V 3 bases and J 4 bases, with 7 bases left between them. This CDR3 region has 12 residues. The CDR3 nucleotides are TGCAGTGCTAGCGGGGGTTACAATGAGCAGTTCTTC. It encodes CSASGGYNEQFF.

This sequence joins TRBV5-1 and TRBJ2-1; TRBD1 aligns across 9 bases. Germline V gene lookup returns CDR1 SGHRS and CDR2 YFSETQ. The CDR3 spans 17 residues. Trimming cost V 0 bases and J 3 bases; bases outside gene matches: 7. This CDR3 reads CASSLEPGQGNYNEQFF. The CDR3 bases are TGCGCCAGCAGCTTGGAACCGGGACAGGGAAACTACAATGAGCAGTTCTTC.

This clonotype has just a few counts. The CDR3, as DNA: TGTGCCAGCAAGTCCCGGGACAACACAGATACGCAGTATTTT. It yields the protein CASKSRDNTDTQYF. The V gene is TRBV25-1, the J gene TRBJ2-3, with a tentative D call TRBD1 (6 bases). The CDR3 spans 14 residues. The ends were cut back, 7 bases at V and 2 bases at J, with 13 bases in the middle. Germline V CDR1 and CDR2: MGHDK, SYGVNS.

The table lists this clonotype with a few counts. This chain joins TRBV11-2 and TRBJ2-5; 13 bases are shared with TRBD2. CDR1 and CDR2 from the germline V gene are SGHAT and FQNNGV. CDR3 length: 19 residues. Trimming took 5 bases from V and 2 from J; bases not matched to a gene: 14. The CDR3 DNA follows: TGTGCCAGCAGCGAGCCATGGAGACTAGCGGGGGGAATACAAGAGACCCAGTACTTC. Its protein product is CASSEPWRLAGGIQETQYF. The whole variable domain, filled in from reference TRBV11-2 and TRBJ2-5, reads EAGVAQSPRYKIIEKRQSVAFWCNPISGHATLYWYQQILGQGPKLLIQFQNNGVVDDSQLPKDRFSAERLKGVDSTLKIQPAKLEDSAVYLCASSEPWRLAGGIQETQYFGPGTRLLVL.

The CDR3 is CASSLVQDSRNEQFF. The CDR3 DNA reads TGTGCCAGCAGCTTAGTCCAGGACAGCCGGAATGAGCAGTTCTTC. This rearrangement joins TRBV7-2 to TRBJ2-1; TRBD1 might be the D (6 bases). The CDR3 length is 15 residues. Germline V gene sequence: CDR1 SGHTA, CDR2 FQGNSA. V was pared by 1 base and J by 7 bases, with 14 bases between.

The chain has TRBV5-1 and TRBJ2-5, with 7 bases that match TRBD1. Germline V gene data show CDR1 as SGHRS and CDR2 as YFSETQ. This CDR3 is built from 14 residues. The ends lost 4 bases at V and 5 bases at J; junction bases unmatched: 8. The chain's CDR3 is CASSGETGRETQYF. The DNA of the CDR3 is TGCGCCAGCAGCGGGGAGACAGGGCGGGAGACCCAGTACTTC.

V is TRBV14 and J is TRBJ2-5; TRBD2 matches at 13 bases. This CDR3 is built from 14 residues. V lost 4 bases, J lost 7 bases, and 3 bases stayed unmatched. Germline V lookup: CDR1 SGHDN, CDR2 FVKESK. The CDR3, as DNA: TGTGCCAGCAGCCCGGGACTAGCGGGGCGGACCCAGTACTTC. It yields the protein CASSPGLAGRTQYF.

V is TRBV13 and J is TRBJ1-1; no definite D call. CDR3 length: 12 residues. V lost 5 bases, J lost 6 bases, and 10 bases lay in between. CDR1 and CDR2 (germline): PRHDT, FYEKMQ (reference sequence). In DNA, the CDR3 is TGTGCCAGCAGCGTAAGTACCTCTGAAGCTTTCTTT. As protein: CASSVSTSEAFF.

The chain uses TRBV24-1 and TRBJ2-1; 13 positions match TRBD2. Germline V lookup: CDR1 KGHDR, CDR2 SFDVKD. With V trimmed by 3 bases and J by 7 bases, 5 bases remained unmatched. The CDR3 covers 16 residues. In DNA form, the CDR3 reads TGTGCCACCAGTGATCCCGGGACTAGCGGGATTAATGAGCAGTTCTTC. Protein product: CATSDPGTSGINEQFF.

There are many counts of this clonotype. The chain links TRBV5-5 to TRBJ1-1; D is unclear. The CDR3 extends over 13 amino acids. Germline V CDR1 and CDR2: SGHKS, YYEKEE (reference sequence). V lost 2 bases and J 0 bases, leaving 5 bases between the germline ends. The CDR3 loop is CASSFILNTEAFF. CDR3 DNA sequence: TGTGCCAGCAGCTTCATCCTGAACACTGAAGCTTTCTTT. Looking up the rest from reference TRBV5-5 and TRBJ1-1 gives the full variable domain: DAGVTQSPTHLIKTRGQQVTLRCSPISGHKSVSWYQQVLGQGPQFIFQYYEKEERGRGNFPDRFSARQFPNYSSELNVNALLLGDSALYLCASSFILNTEAFFGQGTRLTVV.

This clonotype occurred many times. The chain recombines TRBV7-3 with TRBJ1-1; 7 bases agree with TRBD1. The CDR3 runs to 14 residues. Unmatched junction bases numbered 4, after V lost 2 bases and J lost 4 bases. Germline loops: CDR1 SGHTA, CDR2 FQGTGA. The CDR3 coding sequence is TGTGCCAGCAGCTTACGACAGGGATCCACTGAAGCTTTCTTT. Translating it yields CASSLRQGSTEAFF.

This clonotype was counted ten times or more. This chain uses TRBV20-1 with TRBJ2-5, with 7 bases aligning to TRBD2. Unmatched junction bases numbered 4, after V lost 0 bases and J lost 3 bases. Germline CDR1 is DFQATT and CDR2 is SNEGSKA (reference sequence). This CDR3 has 14 amino acids. In DNA form, the CDR3 reads TGCAGTGCTAGAGATTGGCTAGCGGAAGAGACCCAGTACTTC. This codes for CSARDWLAEETQYF.

CDR3 in DNA: TGCAGTGCTAGAGATGGGGCAGGTGTCTCTGGGGCCAACGTCCTGACTTTC. Amino acids: CSARDGAGVSGANVLTF. V gene TRBV20-1 combines with J gene TRBJ2-6, with D possibly matching TRBD1 (5 bases). Germline CDR1 is DFQATT and CDR2 is SNEGSKA (reference sequence). V lost 0 bases and J 0 bases, leaving 12 bases between the germline ends. The CDR3 sequence is 17 residues long.

This clonotype was observed a handful of times. The V gene is TRBV5-1, the J gene TRBJ1-1; no definite D call. Germline-derived CDR1 and CDR2 are SGHRS and YFSETQ. This CDR3 spans 17 amino acids. V dropped 0 bases and J dropped 1 base, with 16 bases sitting between them. CDR3 region: CASSLGRLRVTNTEAFF. The CDR3 DNA is TGCGCCAGCAGCTTGGGACGGCTACGGGTGACGAACACTGAAGCTTTCTTT.

This clonotype was counted ten times or more. The chain couples TRBV6-6 to TRBJ1-6; a possible D gene is TRBD1 (6 bases). The CDR3 sequence is 13 residues long. Per germline, CDR1 MNHNY and CDR2 SVGAGI (reference sequence). The V gene lost 4 bases and the J gene lost 9 bases, with 10 bases spanning the gap. The CDR3 spells CASSFRGLSPLHF. The CDR3 coding sequence is TGTGCCAGCAGTTTCCGGGGGCTTTCACCCCTCCACTTT.

This clonotype showed up just a few times. The chain combines TRBV7-2 with TRBJ2-1, with D hard to call. V lost 3 bases to trimming and J lost 0 bases, with 12 bases between them. From germline, CDR1 is SGHTA and CDR2 FQGNSA. CDR3 length: 16 residues. The CDR3, as DNA: TGTGCCAGCAGCTTCCCGGGCGATTCCTCCTACAATGAGCAGTTCTTC. Translated: CASSFPGDSSYNEQFF. The variable domain in full, completed from reference TRBV7-2 and TRBJ2-1, reads GAGVSQSPSNKVTEKGKDVELRCDPISGHTALYWYRQSLGQGLEFLIYFQGNSAPDKSGLPSDRFSAERTGGSVSTLTIQRTQQEDSAVYLCASSFPGDSSYNEQFFGPGTRLTVL.

The chain combines TRBV14 with TRBJ2-1, with TRBD2 as a possible D gene (5 bases). CDR1 is SGHDN and CDR2 is FVKESK in the germline V gene. Trimming left V 0 bases short and J 2 bases short, with 14 bases between. CDR3 length: 17 amino acids. The CDR3 loop is CASSQDWRASTYNEQFF. The CDR3 DNA reads as TGTGCCAGCAGCCAAGATTGGCGGGCCTCCACCTACAATGAGCAGTTCTTC.

The chain links TRBV10-3 to TRBJ2-7, with 11 bases identical to TRBD2. The germline V gene encodes CDR1 ENHRY and CDR2 SYGVKD. This CDR3 region has 13 residues. Germline trimming cut 5 bases from V and 3 bases from J; bases unmatched to any gene: 0. CDR3 region: CAISTSGSYEQYF. The CDR3 coding sequence is TGTGCCATCAGTACTAGCGGGAGCTACGAGCAGTACTTC.

This chain connects TRBV6-2 or TRBV6-3 to TRBJ2-7; D unclear. This CDR3 has 12 amino acids. Germline CDR1 and CDR2: MNHEY and SVGEGT. V was cut by 8 bases and J by 3 bases, with 11 bases left in between. The CDR3 loop reads CASGNRRYEQYF. The CDR3 nucleotides are TGTGCCAGCGGGAACCGGCGCTACGAGCAGTACTTC.

This chain links TRBV12-3 or TRBV12-4 with TRBJ1-5, with 8 bases aligning to TRBD1. CDR3 length: 14 residues. The trim removed 3 bases at V and 4 bases at J, leaving 2 bases unmatched. As DNA, the CDR3 is TGTGCCAGCAGTTTCCGGACAGGGAATCAGCCCCAGCATTTT. It specifies CASSFRTGNQPQHF.